This T cell receptor beta chain is drawn from a study of blood T cell repertoires in COVID-19. In the original workflow: Scientists estimated how many nucleated cells there were by amplifying reference gene primers. Data came from immunoSEQ multiplex PCR; TCRdb stores just in-frame clones and leaves some out. The V and J calls and clone size come from that table; D and trimming were worked out from the DNA. Of 65,000 to 75,000 clones in the sample, over 75% are singletons; the top ten hold about 30%. The ends were cut back, 1 base at V and 4 bases at J, with 11 bases in the middle. Germline CDR1 reads SGHNT; CDR2 reads YYREEE (reference sequence). The CDR3 totals 14 residues.

The sequencing input was peripheral blood. This TCR was recovered from a woman of 80 years or more with active or convalescent COVID-19. The rearrangement links TRBV5-4 to TRBJ1-1, with D perhaps matching TRBD1 (5 bases). The CDR3, as DNA: TGTGCCAGCAGCTTGCAGGGAGGAGGCACTGAAGCTTTCTTT. It is translated as CASSLQGGGTEAFF.